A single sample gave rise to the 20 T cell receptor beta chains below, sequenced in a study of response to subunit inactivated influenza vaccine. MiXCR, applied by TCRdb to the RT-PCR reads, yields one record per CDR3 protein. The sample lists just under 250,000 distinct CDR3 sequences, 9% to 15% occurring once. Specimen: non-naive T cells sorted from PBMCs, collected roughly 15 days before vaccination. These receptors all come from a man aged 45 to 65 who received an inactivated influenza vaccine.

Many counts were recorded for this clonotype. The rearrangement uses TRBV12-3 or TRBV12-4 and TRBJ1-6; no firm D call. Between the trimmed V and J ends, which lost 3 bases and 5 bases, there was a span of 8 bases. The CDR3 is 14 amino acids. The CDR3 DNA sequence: TGTGCCAGCAGTTTCAAAGGGAATAATTCACCCCTCCACTTT. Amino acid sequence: CASSFKGNNSPLHF.

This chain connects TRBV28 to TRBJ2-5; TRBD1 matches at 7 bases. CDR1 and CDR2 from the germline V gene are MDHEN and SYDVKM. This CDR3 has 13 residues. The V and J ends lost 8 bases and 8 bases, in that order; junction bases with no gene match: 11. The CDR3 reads CASGTGAVGTQYF. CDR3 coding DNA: TGTGCCAGCGGAACAGGGGCCGTTGGTACCCAGTACTTC.

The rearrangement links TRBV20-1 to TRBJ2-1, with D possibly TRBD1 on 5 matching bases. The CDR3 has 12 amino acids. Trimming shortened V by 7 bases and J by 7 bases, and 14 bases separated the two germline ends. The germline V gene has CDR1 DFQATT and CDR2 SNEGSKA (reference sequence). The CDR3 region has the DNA TGCAGTGTCCTCCTCCAGGGTAATGAGCAGTTCTTC. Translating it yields CSVLLQGNEQFF.

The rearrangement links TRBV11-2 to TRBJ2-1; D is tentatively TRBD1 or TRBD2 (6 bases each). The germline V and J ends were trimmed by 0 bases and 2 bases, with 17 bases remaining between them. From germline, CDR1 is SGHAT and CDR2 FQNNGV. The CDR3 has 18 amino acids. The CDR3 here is CASSLDRGWGAPYNEQFF. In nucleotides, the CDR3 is TGTGCCAGCAGCTTAGATCGCGGGTGGGGGGCCCCCTACAATGAGCAGTTCTTC. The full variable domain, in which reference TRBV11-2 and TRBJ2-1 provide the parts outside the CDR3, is EAGVAQSPRYKIIEKRQSVAFWCNPISGHATLYWYQQILGQGPKLLIQFQNNGVVDDSQLPKDRFSAERLKGVDSTLKIQPAKLEDSAVYLCASSLDRGWGAPYNEQFFGPGTRLTVL.

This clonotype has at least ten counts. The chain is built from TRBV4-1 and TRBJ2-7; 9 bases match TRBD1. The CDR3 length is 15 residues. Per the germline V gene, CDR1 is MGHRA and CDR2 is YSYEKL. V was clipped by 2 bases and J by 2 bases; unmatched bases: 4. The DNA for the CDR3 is TGCGCCAGCAGCCAAACCGGGACAGGGACCTACGAGCAGTACTTC. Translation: CASSQTGTGTYEQYF.

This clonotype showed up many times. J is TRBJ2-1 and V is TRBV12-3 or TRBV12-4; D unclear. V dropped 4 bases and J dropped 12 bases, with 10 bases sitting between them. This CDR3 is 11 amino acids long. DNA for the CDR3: TGTGCCAGCAGTTCCCAGGCTGCGCAGTTCTTC. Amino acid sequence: CASSSQAAQFF.

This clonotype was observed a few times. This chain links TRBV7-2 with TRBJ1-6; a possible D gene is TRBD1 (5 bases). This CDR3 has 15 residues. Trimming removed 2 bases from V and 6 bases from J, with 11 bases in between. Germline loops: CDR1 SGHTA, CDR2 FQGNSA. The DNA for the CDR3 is TGTGCCAGCAGCTTATTCGGGCAGGGTAATTCACCCCTCCACTTT. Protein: CASSLFGQGNSPLHF.

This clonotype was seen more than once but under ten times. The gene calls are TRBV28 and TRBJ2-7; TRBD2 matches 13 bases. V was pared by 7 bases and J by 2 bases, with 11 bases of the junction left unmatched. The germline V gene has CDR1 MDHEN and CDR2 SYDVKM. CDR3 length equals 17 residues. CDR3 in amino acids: CASNLGGLAGLTYEQYF. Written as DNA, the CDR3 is TGTGCCAGCAATTTGGGGGGACTAGCGGGACTTACCTACGAGCAGTACTTC.

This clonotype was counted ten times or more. The CDR3 reads CASSLTPVSSYNEQFF. As DNA, the CDR3 is TGTGCCAGCAGCTTAACGCCGGTTAGCTCCTACAATGAGCAGTTCTTC. J is TRBJ2-1 and V is TRBV7-2; D gene unclear. This CDR3 spans 16 amino acids. V was trimmed by 2 bases and J by 0 bases, leaving 11 bases between them. Germline assignment: CDR1 SGHTA and CDR2 FQGNSA.

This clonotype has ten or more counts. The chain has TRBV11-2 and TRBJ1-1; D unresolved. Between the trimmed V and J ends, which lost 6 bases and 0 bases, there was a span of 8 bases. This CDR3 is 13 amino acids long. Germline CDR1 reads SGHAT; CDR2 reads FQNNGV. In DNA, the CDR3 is TGTGCCAGCAGTCCCGGGGTGAACACTGAAGCTTTCTTT. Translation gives CASSPGVNTEAFF. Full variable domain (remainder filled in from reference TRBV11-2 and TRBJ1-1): EAGVAQSPRYKIIEKRQSVAFWCNPISGHATLYWYQQILGQGPKLLIQFQNNGVVDDSQLPKDRFSAERLKGVDSTLKIQPAKLEDSAVYLCASSPGVNTEAFFGQGTRLTVV.

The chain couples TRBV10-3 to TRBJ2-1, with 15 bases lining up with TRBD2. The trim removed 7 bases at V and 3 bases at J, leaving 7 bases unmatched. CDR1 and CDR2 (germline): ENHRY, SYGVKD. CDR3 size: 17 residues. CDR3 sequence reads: CAIKSGLAGGNYNEQFF. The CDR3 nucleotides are TGTGCCATCAAATCTGGACTAGCGGGAGGGAACTACAATGAGCAGTTCTTC.

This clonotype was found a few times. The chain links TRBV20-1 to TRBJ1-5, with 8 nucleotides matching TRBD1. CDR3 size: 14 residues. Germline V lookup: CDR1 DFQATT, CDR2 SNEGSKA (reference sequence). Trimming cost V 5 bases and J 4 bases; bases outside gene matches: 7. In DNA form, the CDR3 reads TGCAGTGCTCTCCGACAGGGGCCTAATCAGCCCCAGCATTTT. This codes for CSALRQGPNQPQHF.

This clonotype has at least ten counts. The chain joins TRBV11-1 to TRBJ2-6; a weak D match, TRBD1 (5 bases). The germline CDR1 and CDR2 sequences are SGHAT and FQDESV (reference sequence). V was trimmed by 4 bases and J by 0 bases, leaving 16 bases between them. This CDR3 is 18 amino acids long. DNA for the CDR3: TGTGCCAGCAGCTATATCAGGGCGAGTAGCTCTGGGGCCAACGTCCTGACTTTC. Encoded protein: CASSYIRASSSGANVLTF.

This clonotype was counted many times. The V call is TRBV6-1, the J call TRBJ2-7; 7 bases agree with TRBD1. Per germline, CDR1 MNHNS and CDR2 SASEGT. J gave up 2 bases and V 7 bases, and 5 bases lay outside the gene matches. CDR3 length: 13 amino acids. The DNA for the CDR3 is TGTGCCAGCATGGGCAGGGGGACCTACGAGCAGTACTTC. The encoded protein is CASMGRGTYEQYF.

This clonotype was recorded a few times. CDR3 sequence: CASSIDRADTQYF. CDR3 DNA: TGTGCCAGTAGTATCGACAGGGCAGATACGCAGTATTTT. V and J are TRBV19 and TRBJ2-3; 7 bases are shared with TRBD1. V trimming: 3 bases; J trimming: 4 bases; junction bases outside the gene matches: 1. There are 13 residues in the CDR3. Germline V lookup: CDR1 LNHDA, CDR2 SQIVND (reference sequence).

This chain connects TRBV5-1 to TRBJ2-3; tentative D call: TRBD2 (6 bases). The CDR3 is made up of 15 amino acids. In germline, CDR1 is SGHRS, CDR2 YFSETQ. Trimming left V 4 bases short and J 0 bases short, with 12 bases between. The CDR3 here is CASSPPGASTDTQYF. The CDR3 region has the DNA TGCGCCAGCAGCCCCCCGGGAGCTAGCACAGATACGCAGTATTTT.

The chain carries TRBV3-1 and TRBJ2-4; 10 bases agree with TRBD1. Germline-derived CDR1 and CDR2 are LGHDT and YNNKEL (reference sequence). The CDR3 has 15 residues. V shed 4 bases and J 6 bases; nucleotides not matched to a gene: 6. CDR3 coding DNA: TGTGCCAGCAGCCCCGGGGGGGACAGGGGAAACATTCAGTACTTC. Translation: CASSPGGDRGNIQYF.

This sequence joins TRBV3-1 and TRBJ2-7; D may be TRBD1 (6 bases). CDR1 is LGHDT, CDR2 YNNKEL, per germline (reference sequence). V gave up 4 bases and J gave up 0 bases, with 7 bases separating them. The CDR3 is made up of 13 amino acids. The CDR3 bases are TGTGCCAGCAGCCCGGACAGCTCCTACGAGCAGTACTTC. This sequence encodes CASSPDSSYEQYF.

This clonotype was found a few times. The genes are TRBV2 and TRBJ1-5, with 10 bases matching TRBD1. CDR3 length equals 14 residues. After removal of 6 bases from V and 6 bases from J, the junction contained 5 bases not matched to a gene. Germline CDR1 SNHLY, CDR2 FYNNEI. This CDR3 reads CASRGTGVTQPQHF. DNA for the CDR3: TGTGCCAGCAGAGGGACAGGGGTTACTCAGCCCCAGCATTTT.

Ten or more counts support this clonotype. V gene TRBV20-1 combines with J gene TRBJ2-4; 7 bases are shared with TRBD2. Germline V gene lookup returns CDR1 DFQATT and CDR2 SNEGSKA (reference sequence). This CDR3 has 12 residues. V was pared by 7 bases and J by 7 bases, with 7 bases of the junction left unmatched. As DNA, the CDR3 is TGCAGTGTGGAACCGCGGGGGAACATTCAGTACTTC. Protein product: CSVEPRGNIQYF.